This TCR beta chain was sequenced during a study of blood T cells in healthy people across ages. Through a sample-barcoded 5' primer and a J-beta primer mix, a second PCR was run for roughly 6 to 12 cycles. TCRdb reanalysed the 5' RACE reads using MiXCR and keeps one entry per CDR3 protein. The profile shows 600,000 to 800,000 distinct CDR3 sequences, over 40% of them singletons. The sample consisted of blood. The sequence came from a woman of 80 years or more in good health.

CDR3 sequence reads: CASSLDGLAGGARHNEQFF. CDR3 coding DNA: TGTGCCAGCAGTTTAGATGGTCTAGCGGGGGGGGCAAGGCACAATGAGCAGTTCTTC. The gene calls are TRBV12-3 or TRBV12-4 and TRBJ2-1; 12 bases are a match to TRBD2. Losses at the gene ends were 1 base for V and 5 bases for J; bases not matched to a gene: 12. The length of the CDR3 is 19 residues.